The 2 T cell receptor beta chains given below trace back to one sample, sequenced in a study of response to subunit inactivated influenza vaccine. TCRdb ran MiXCR on the RT-PCR reads and lists one entry per CDR3 protein. The sample includes about 800,000 distinct CDR3 sequences, about 20% of them seen just once. Sequenced material: PBMCs from blood, taken 5 days after vaccination. These receptors were collected from a middle-aged man who received an inactivated influenza vaccine.

In this sample, this clonotype turned up a few times. This sequence joins TRBV3-1 and TRBJ2-1, with 11 positions matching TRBD2. CDR1 LGHDT and CDR2 YNNKEL come from the germline V gene (reference sequence). V lost 5 bases and J lost 7; bases outside the gene matches: 13. The CDR3 sequence is 17 residues long. In nucleotides, the CDR3 is TGTGCCAGCAGCGATTACAGGGGACTAGCGGTAGGGAATGAGCAGTTCTTC. Translation gives CASSDYRGLAVGNEQFF.

This clonotype was detected only a few times. V and J are TRBV10-3 and TRBJ2-2; TRBD2 agrees at 7 bases. Germline trimming cut 0 bases from V and 1 base from J; bases unmatched to any gene: 2. The CDR3 has 16 residues. Germline values: CDR1 ENHRY, CDR2 SYGVKD. CDR3 nucleotide sequence: TGTGCCATCAGTGAGTCGCTAGCGGTGAACACCGGGGAGCTGTTTTTT. Translating it yields CAISESLAVNTGELFF.